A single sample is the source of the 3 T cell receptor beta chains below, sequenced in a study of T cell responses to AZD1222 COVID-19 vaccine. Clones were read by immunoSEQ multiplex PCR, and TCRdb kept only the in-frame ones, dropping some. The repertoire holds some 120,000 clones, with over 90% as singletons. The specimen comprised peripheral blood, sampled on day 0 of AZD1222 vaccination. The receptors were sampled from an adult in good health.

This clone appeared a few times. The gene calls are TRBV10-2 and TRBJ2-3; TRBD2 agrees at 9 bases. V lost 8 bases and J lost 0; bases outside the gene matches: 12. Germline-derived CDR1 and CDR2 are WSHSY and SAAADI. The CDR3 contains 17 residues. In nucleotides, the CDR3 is TGCGCCAGCGCGGCGGCTAGCGGGGTTCTAAGCACAGATACGCAGTATTTT. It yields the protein CASAAASGVLSTDTQYF.

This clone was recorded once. The CDR3 sequence: CASSRTEAETQYF. CDR3 in DNA: TGTGCCAGCAGTCGGACTGAGGCGGAGACCCAGTACTTC. The chain links TRBV6-2 or TRBV6-3 to TRBJ2-5; D is perhaps TRBD2 (5 bases). Germline assignment: CDR1 MNHEY and CDR2 SVGEGT. The CDR3 covers 13 residues. The V end was cut by 5 bases, the J end by 5 bases, with 12 bases between.

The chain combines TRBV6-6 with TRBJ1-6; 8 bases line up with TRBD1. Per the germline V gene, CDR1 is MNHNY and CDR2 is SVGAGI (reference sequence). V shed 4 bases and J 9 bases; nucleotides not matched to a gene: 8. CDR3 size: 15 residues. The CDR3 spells CASSSGQGWSSPLHF. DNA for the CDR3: TGTGCCAGCAGTTCCGGACAGGGCTGGAGTTCACCCCTCCACTTT.